The 32 T cell receptor beta chains in this list originate from one sample, sequenced in a study of human T cells and chemical hapten exposure. Documented time point: pre-sensitization, week 0. Treatment given: therapeutic diphenylcyclopropenone sensitization with weekly scalp DPC. From the RACE reads, TCRdb called clonotypes with MiXCR, one entry per CDR3 protein. The table includes 200,000 to 300,000 distinct CDR3 sequences, 7.5% to 10% detected once. The sample in question was whole blood, obtained in connection with sensitization to the hapten diphenylcyclopropenone (DPC). These receptors came from a woman aged 40 to 50 with alopecia areata. Some clones in this sample may be carry-over from other donors' samples.

The V and J genes are TRBV27 and TRBJ2-7; no clear D. The CDR3 is 14 amino acids. Germline lookup yields CDR1 MNHEY and CDR2 SMNVEV (reference sequence). V dropped 8 bases and J dropped 2 bases, with 16 bases sitting between them. The CDR3: CASGYGGPTYEQYF. The CDR3, as DNA: TGTGCCAGCGGTTATGGTGGCCCTACCTACGAGCAGTACTTC.

This clonotype was recorded a few times. The rearrangement uses TRBV2 and TRBJ2-1, with 13 positions matching TRBD2. V lost 6 bases to trimming and J lost 9 bases; unmatched junction nucleotides: 8. This CDR3 has 15 residues. Germline CDR1 is SNHLY and CDR2 is FYNNEI. CDR3 nucleotide sequence: TGTGCCAGCAGCGAGATTGGACTAGCGGGGGCTGAGCAGTTCTTC. This gives the protein CASSEIGLAGAEQFF.

This chain links TRBV6-6 with TRBJ1-4, with D perhaps matching TRBD1 (5 bases). V was shortened by 5 bases and J by 3 bases, with 22 bases between the two germline ends. The CDR3 totals 18 residues. Germline lookup yields CDR1 MNHNY and CDR2 SVGAGI (reference sequence). This CDR3 is CASSPGRTGPSANEKLFF. For the CDR3, the DNA is TGTGCCAGCAGTCCTGGACGGACGGGGCCTTCGGCTAATGAAAAACTGTTTTTT.

This clonotype has just a few counts. The rearrangement links TRBV14 to TRBJ1-1, with D perhaps matching TRBD1 (6 bases). CDR1 is SGHDN and CDR2 is FVKESK in the germline V gene. The CDR3 covers 13 residues. The V gene lost 4 bases and the J gene lost 0 bases, with 6 bases spanning the gap. CDR3 DNA: TGTGCCAGCAGCCGGGACATGAACACTGAAGCTTTCTTT. It specifies CASSRDMNTEAFF.

This clonotype was picked up a small number of times. The chain uses TRBV3-1 and TRBJ2-3; 10 bases fit TRBD2. Germline CDR1 is LGHDT and CDR2 is YNNKEL (reference sequence). The V gene end was trimmed by 0 bases and the J gene end by 2 bases; junction bases not matched to a gene: 11. CDR3 length: 19 residues. CDR3 amino acids: CASSQDDSSGRAVTDTQYF. CDR3 DNA sequence: TGTGCCAGCAGCCAAGATGATTCCAGCGGGAGGGCCGTCACAGATACGCAGTATTTT.

The rearrangement uses TRBV7-2 and TRBJ2-1, with 8 bases that match TRBD2. V trimming: 4 bases; J trimming: 1 base; junction bases outside the gene matches: 3. CDR1 and CDR2 from the germline V gene are SGHTA and FQGNSA. The CDR3 is 15 residues long. The CDR3, as DNA: TGTGCCAGCAGCTCGGGACTAGGATCCTACAATGAGCAGTTCTTC. It yields the protein CASSSGLGSYNEQFF. Supplemented by reference TRBV7-2 and TRBJ2-1, the full variable domain reads GAGVSQSPSNKVTEKGKDVELRCDPISGHTALYWYRQSLGQGLEFLIYFQGNSAPDKSGLPSDRFSAERTGGSVSTLTIQRTQQEDSAVYLCASSSGLGSYNEQFFGPGTRLTVL.

A few counts support this clonotype. The V call is TRBV27, the J call TRBJ2-7, with TRBD1 as a possible D gene (7 bases). Germline values: CDR1 MNHEY, CDR2 SMNVEV (reference sequence). V lost 2 bases and J lost 7, with 15 bases in between. The CDR3 contains 14 residues. For the CDR3, the DNA is TGTGCCAGCAGTTTAAAGGGGGCTAGCGATGAGCAGTACTTC. Amino acids: CASSLKGASDEQYF.

V is TRBV20-1 and J is TRBJ2-1, with no clear D. Germline CDR1 is DFQATT and CDR2 is SNEGSKA (reference sequence). The CDR3 covers 14 residues. The germline V and J ends were trimmed by 6 bases and 8 bases, with 20 bases remaining between them. This CDR3 reads CSAPPPSPPDEQFF. CDR3 bases: TGCAGTGCCCCCCCCCCTTCCCCGCCAGATGAGCAGTTCTTC.

This clonotype was counted between two and nine times. The genes are TRBV20-1 and TRBJ1-2, with TRBD1 matching 9 bases. The CDR3 has 14 amino acids. The germline V gene encodes CDR1 DFQATT and CDR2 SNEGSKA (reference sequence). The V and J ends lost 6 bases and 4 bases, in that order; junction bases with no gene match: 9. In DNA form, the CDR3 reads TGCAGTGCCACAACCGGGACAGGGCTCTATGGCTACACCTTC. It codes for CSATTGTGLYGYTF.

This chain uses TRBV6-6 with TRBJ2-5; a weak D match, TRBD1 (6 bases). V gave up 10 bases and J gave up 5 bases, with 20 bases separating them. This CDR3 has 14 residues. Germline V gene lookup returns CDR1 MNHNY and CDR2 SVGAGI (reference sequence). The CDR3 nucleotides read TGTGCCACCGCGCCGGGATGGGGGCGGGAGACCCAGTACTTC. This codes for CATAPGWGRETQYF.

The chain carries TRBV5-1 and TRBJ1-1; 8 bases are a match to TRBD1. CDR1 and CDR2 from the germline V gene are SGHRS and YFSETQ. The V segment lost 2 bases and the J segment 3 bases; nucleotides outside the gene matches: 3. The CDR3 extends over 14 amino acids. The CDR3 protein is CASSFQGADTEAFF. CDR3 bases: TGCGCCAGCAGCTTCCAGGGGGCCGACACTGAAGCTTTCTTT.

This clonotype was found many times. In nucleotides, the CDR3 is TGTGCCAGCAGCTTAGGTGCGGAGGCTAACACTGAAGCTTTCTTT. This gives the protein CASSLGAEANTEAFF. The V and J genes are TRBV7-2 and TRBJ1-1; D is unresolved. The germline gives CDR1 SGHTA, CDR2 FQGNSA. There are 15 residues in the CDR3. Trimming removed 1 base at V and 2 bases at J, with 11 bases between.

This clonotype has just a few counts. V is TRBV4-2 and J is TRBJ2-3; maybe TRBD2 (5 bases). CDR1 and CDR2 from the germline V gene are LGHNA and YNFKEQ. This CDR3 region has 16 residues. V gave up 2 bases and J gave up 0 bases, with 12 bases separating them. The CDR3 coding sequence is TGTGCCAGCAGCCAACTCGGCGGGTACAGCACAGATACGCAGTATTTT. It yields the protein CASSQLGGYSTDTQYF.

This clonotype has just a few counts. The chain joins TRBV6-5 to TRBJ2-3; D gene unclear. The germline CDR1 and CDR2 sequences are MNHEY and SVGAGI. Trimming shortened V by 3 bases and J by 1 base, and 11 bases separated the two germline ends. CDR3 length: 15 residues. The CDR3, as DNA: TGTGCCAGCAGTTATCGAGAGGATGGCACAGATACGCAGTATTTT. Translating it yields CASSYREDGTDTQYF.

The genes are TRBV7-9 and TRBJ2-1; 15 positions match TRBD2. Trimming removed 5 bases from V and 2 bases from J; junction bases left unmatched: 4. This CDR3 is 17 amino acids long. Germline CDR1 is SEHNR and CDR2 is FQNEAQ (reference sequence). The CDR3 nucleotides are TGTGCCAGCAGCCAGGGACTAGCGGGAGGAGCCTACAATGAGCAGTTCTTC. Protein: CASSQGLAGGAYNEQFF.

This clonotype was counted ten times or more. The V call is TRBV5-1, the J call TRBJ2-2; TRBD2 agrees at 11 bases. V trimming: 5 bases; J trimming: 4 bases; junction bases outside the gene matches: 13. Germline V gives CDR1 SGHRS, CDR2 YFSETQ. This CDR3 has 18 amino acids. Written as DNA, the CDR3 is TGCGCCAGCAGTCTTCTCGCTACGACTAGCGGGGCCACCGGGGAGCTGTTTTTT. This translates into CASSLLATTSGATGELFF.

The chain joins TRBV27 to TRBJ2-1; 8 nucleotides line up with TRBD2. V lost 0 bases, J lost 0 bases, and 4 bases stayed unmatched. From germline, CDR1 is MNHEY and CDR2 SMNVEV (reference sequence). This CDR3 has 17 residues. DNA of the CDR3: TGTGCCAGCAGTTTATCGCCGAGCGGGAGCTCCTACAATGAGCAGTTCTTC. It yields the protein CASSLSPSGSSYNEQFF.

This clonotype has at least ten counts. This chain connects TRBV20-1 to TRBJ2-7, with D tentatively TRBD2 (6 bases). This CDR3 region has 16 residues. V shed 6 bases and J shed 1 base, with 22 bases lying between them. CDR1 and CDR2 from the germline V gene are DFQATT and SNEGSKA (reference sequence). DNA of the CDR3: TGCAGTGCCCGTAGGAGGGGAAGCGTTAATTCCTACGAGCAGTACTTC. It encodes CSARRRGSVNSYEQYF.

This clonotype was seen at least ten times. This chain links TRBV7-9 with TRBJ2-5, with D unresolved. The CDR3 has 14 amino acids. V gave up 5 bases and J gave up 5 bases, with 15 bases separating them. Germline V CDR1 and CDR2: SEHNR, FQNEAQ (reference sequence). The CDR3 DNA is TGTGCCAGCAGCACAGCCCTCCTCAGGGAGACCCAGTACTTC. Its translation: CASSTALLRETQYF.

The V gene is TRBV21-1, the J gene TRBJ2-4; the D segment call TRBD1 is taken from the table without a DNA check. TRBV21-1 is reported as a pseudogene. The CDR3 extends over 16 amino acids. CDR3 loop: CASTPLPHRGRNIQYF. Here the CDR3 DNA reads TGTGCCAGCACCCCGCTTCCCCACAGGGGAAGGAACATTCAGTACTTC.

This clonotype was seen more than once but under ten times. The rearrangement joins TRBV7-6 to TRBJ2-1, with 9 bases aligning to TRBD2. CDR1 SGHVS and CDR2 FNYEAQ come from the germline V gene. The CDR3 is made up of 17 amino acids. V gave up 2 bases and J gave up 2 bases; unmatched junction bases: 7. In DNA, the CDR3 is TGTGCCAGCAGCTTATATAGCGGGGGAAGCCCCTACAATGAGCAGTTCTTC. This encodes CASSLYSGGSPYNEQFF.

This clonotype occurred many times. J is TRBJ2-3 and V is TRBV29-1; D might be TRBD2 (6 bases). Germline lookup yields CDR1 SQVTM and CDR2 ANQGSEA. This CDR3 is built from 14 residues. Trimming took off 6 bases at V and 1 base at J, with 14 bases between the two ends. The CDR3 is CSVTGTGGTDTQYF. DNA for the CDR3: TGCAGCGTGACCGGGACTGGAGGCACAGATACGCAGTATTTT.

The chain couples TRBV20-1 to TRBJ1-5; D not resolved. This CDR3 is built from 13 residues. Germline CDR1 and CDR2: DFQATT and SNEGSKA (reference sequence). The V gene lost 6 bases and the J gene lost 3 bases, with 12 bases spanning the gap. CDR3: CSAPRAPNQPQHF. DNA for the CDR3: TGCAGTGCGCCTCGCGCACCCAATCAGCCCCAGCATTTT.

This clonotype was counted between two and nine times. The V gene is TRBV6-1, the J gene TRBJ2-1; D possibly corresponds to TRBD1 (6 bases). Trimming shortened V by 0 bases and J by 12 bases, and 12 bases separated the two germline ends. CDR1 is MNHNS, CDR2 SASEGT, per germline. The length of the CDR3 is 13 residues. DNA of the CDR3: TGTGCCAGCAGTGAAGCGAGGGGGTTAGGGCAGTTCTTC. Translating it yields CASSEARGLGQFF.

This clonotype has a count of ten or more. The CDR3: CASSPGGRETQYF. The CDR3 DNA is TGTGCCAGCAGTCCAGGTGGGCGGGAGACCCAGTACTTC. The chain couples TRBV7-2 to TRBJ2-5, with D uncertain. Germline CDR1 and CDR2: SGHTA and FQGNSA. This CDR3 comprises 13 residues. V lost 6 bases and J 5 bases, leaving 13 bases between the germline ends.

In the case of this clonotype: The junction departs from the called germline gene at one end, perhaps through a read error. The rearrangement joins TRBV5-1 to TRBJ2-7, with D possibly being TRBD2 (5 bases). Germline V gene lookup returns CDR1 SGHRS and CDR2 YFSETQ. The CDR3 has 14 amino acids. CDR3 sequence: CAGSLEERLGEQYF. The CDR3 DNA is TGCGCCGGCAGCTTGGAAGAGCGGCTAGGCGAGCAGTACTTC. The entire variable domain, with the rest obtained from reference TRBV5-1 and TRBJ2-7, is as follows: KAGVTQTPRYLIKTRGQQVTLSCSPISGHRSVSWYQQTPGQGLQFLFEYFSETQRNKGNFPGRFSGRQFSNSRSEMNVSTLELGDSALYLCAGSLEERLGEQYFGPGTRLTVT.

This clonotype was observed at least ten times. The rearrangement uses TRBV28 and TRBJ2-7; D might be TRBD1 (6 bases). Trimming cost V 10 bases and J 5 bases, with 18 bases left between them. The CDR3 has 13 amino acids. Germline loops: CDR1 MDHEN, CDR2 SYDVKM. The CDR3 sequence is CAITRGTRNEQYF. In DNA, the CDR3 is TGTGCCATCACAAGGGGGACACGCAACGAGCAGTACTTC.

This chain links TRBV21-1 with TRBJ1-2; TRBD1, as called in the table, went unchecked against the DNA. TRBV21-1 is labeled a pseudogene. The CDR3 extends over 17 amino acids. The CDR3 DNA reads TGTGCCAGCAGCATCCGGGACACCTATCAAGCTAACTATGGCTACACCTTC. It encodes CASSIRDTYQANYGYTF.

This clonotype showed up just a few times. The genes are TRBV20-1 and TRBJ2-1; D not certain. There are 12 residues in the CDR3. Germline V CDR1 and CDR2: DFQATT, SNEGSKA (reference sequence). V was cut by 7 bases and J by 10 bases, with 17 bases left in between. The CDR3 DNA reads as TGCAGTGTTAGTCAGGATTTACAAGAGCAGTTCTTC. This codes for CSVSQDLQEQFF.

In its sample, this clonotype was seen many times. The chain employs TRBV12-3 or TRBV12-4 and TRBJ2-1; D perhaps matches TRBD2 (6 bases). The length of the CDR3 is 11 residues. V dropped 3 bases and J dropped 9 bases, with 6 bases sitting between them. CDR3 DNA sequence: TGTGCCAGCAGTTTCGGGGGTGAGCAGTTCTTC. Translation gives CASSFGGEQFF.

The table lists this clonotype with a count of one. The chain couples TRBV20-1 to TRBJ1-5; D is undetermined. V was cut by 6 bases and J by 2 bases, with 17 bases left in between. The germline CDR1 and CDR2 sequences are DFQATT and SNEGSKA (reference sequence). The CDR3 extends over 15 amino acids. The chain's CDR3 is CSAFARAGGNQPQHF. The CDR3 nucleotides are TGCAGTGCCTTTGCACGGGCCGGGGGCAATCAGCCCCAGCATTTT.

V and J are TRBV28 and TRBJ2-7; D not resolved. V dropped 3 bases and J dropped 5 bases, with 11 bases sitting between them. The CDR3 has 13 amino acids. Germline V lookup: CDR1 MDHEN, CDR2 SYDVKM. The CDR3 spells CASSFVVTNEQYF. CDR3 sequence (DNA): TGTGCCAGCAGTTTCGTAGTGACGAACGAGCAGTACTTC.